This entry concerns a single TCR beta chain. What it binds is not known. This record comes from a study of shared clonotypes between healthy human individuals. Broader study findings: In having few donors, the study represented limited genetic and exposure-history diversity. In the sorted subsets, rarefaction showed sequencing was incomplete despite large depth.

The assay was immunoSEQ multiplex PCR, and TCRdb's table has in-frame clones only and misses some. The sample holds over 1.5 million clones, 95% to 99% seen once. The sequence came from a man aged 25 to 45 in good health. The sample comprised naive CD4+ T cells sorted from blood. This sample's subset: CD45RA+ positively selected.

DNA for the CDR3: TGTGCCAGCACTGCGGGAGAAATGACAGATACGCAGTATTTT. Translating it yields CASTAGEMTDTQYF. J is TRBJ2-3 and V is TRBV28; 7 bases fit TRBD2. V lost 7 bases, J lost 3 bases, and 7 bases stayed unmatched. The CDR3 is 14 residues long. CDR1 is MDHEN and CDR2 is SYDVKM in the germline V gene. Using reference TRBV28 and TRBJ2-3 for the parts outside the CDR3, the full variable domain is DVKVTQSSRYLVKRTGEKVFLECVQDMDHENMFWYRQDPGLGLRLIYFSYDVKMKEKGDIPEGYSVSREKKERFSLILESASTNQTSMYLCASTAGEMTDTQYFGPGTRLTVL.